Below are 20 T cell receptor beta chains sequenced from a single sample in a study of cytomegalovirus exposure and HLA in healthy donors. TCRdb's copy holds only in-frame clones and misses some; the assay was immunoSEQ multiplex PCR. The sample consists of about 67,000 clones, 85% to 95% of them appearing once. The sequenced sample was PBMCs. The source of these receptors is a woman under 30 in good health and CMV-seronegative.

The gene calls are TRBV27 and TRBJ2-7; D possibly corresponds to TRBD1 (6 bases). CDR3 length equals 15 residues. The V gene lost 5 bases and the J gene lost 3 bases, with 17 bases spanning the gap. CDR1 is MNHEY, CDR2 SMNVEV, per germline (reference sequence). CDR3 loop: CASSPLNRAGYEQYF. In DNA, the CDR3 is TGTGCCAGCAGTCCTTTAAACAGGGCCGGCTACGAGCAGTACTTC.

The chain combines TRBV27 with TRBJ2-3; 10 bases are a match to TRBD2. CDR1 is MNHEY, CDR2 SMNVEV, per germline (reference sequence). The ends lost 6 bases at V and 1 base at J; junction bases unmatched: 7. The CDR3 has 16 amino acids. The CDR3 region is CASSLILAGGTDTQYF. The CDR3 region has the DNA TGTGCCAGCAGCCTAATCCTAGCGGGGGGCACAGATACGCAGTATTTT.

This chain links TRBV28 with TRBJ2-1; 8 bases fit TRBD2. Germline CDR1 is MDHEN and CDR2 is SYDVKM. The length of the CDR3 is 15 residues. Trimming took 4 bases from V and 7 from J; bases not matched to a gene: 9. CDR3 residues: CASSSYSGGLNEQFF. CDR3 nucleotide sequence: TGTGCCAGCAGTTCCTACTCGGGGGGGCTTAATGAGCAGTTCTTC.

The V and J genes are TRBV2 and TRBJ2-3, with 7 bases aligning to TRBD2. CDR1 and CDR2 from the germline V gene are SNHLY and FYNNEI. The CDR3 consists of 17 residues. J lost 4 bases, V lost 6 bases, and 16 bases had no gene match. The CDR3 DNA reads TGTGCCAGCAGACCCACCCCCAGGACTAGTAATCCAGATACGCAGTATTTT. Protein: CASRPTPRTSNPDTQYF.

On this clone itself: Because it lacks the conserved phenylalanine or tryptophan at the end, this CDR3 is likely a read error. The DNA is omitted, as the CDR3 cannot be located on it reliably, and the CDR3 follows TCRdb's listing. The chain couples TRBV2 to TRBJ2-3; TRBD1 is the table's D call, not checked against the DNA. Including both end residues, the CDR3 is 11 amino acids long. The V gene's germline CDR1 is SNHLY and CDR2 FYNNEI. The CDR3: CASSQDRGLAY.

J is TRBJ1-2 and V is TRBV2; weak D call: TRBD1 (6 bases). Per the germline V gene, CDR1 is SNHLY and CDR2 is FYNNEI. The CDR3 consists of 15 residues. Deletions cut 3 bases from V and 8 bases from J, with 19 bases between. CDR3 sequence (DNA): TGTGCCAGCAGTGACCCGGCCAGGGGCCGCGGCGGCTACACCTTC. This translates into CASSDPARGRGGYTF.

This clone was counted a few times. The V gene is TRBV4-1, the J gene TRBJ1-3, with D possibly being TRBD1 (6 bases). Germline values: CDR1 MGHRA, CDR2 YSYEKL. The CDR3 length is 17 residues. V was cut by 0 bases and J by 0 bases, with 12 bases left in between. CDR3 residues: CASSQDPRGGSGNTIYF. CDR3 DNA: TGCGCCAGCAGCCAAGATCCCCGAGGGGGCTCTGGAAACACCATATATTTT.

CDR3 sequence: CASSPTRDRGRTDTQYF. CDR3 sequence (DNA): TGTGCCAGCAGCCCAACACGAGACAGGGGGCGCACAGATACGCAGTATTTT. The chain recombines TRBV7-2 with TRBJ2-3; 10 positions match TRBD1. Unmatched junction bases numbered 9, after V lost 5 bases and J lost 1 base. The germline CDR1 and CDR2 sequences are SGHTA and FQGNSA. This CDR3 contains 17 residues.

The CDR3 sequence is CASSDPRTGVGTRTEAFF. CDR3 DNA: TGTGCCAGCAGTGATCCCAGGACAGGGGTCGGAACGCGGACTGAAGCTTTCTTT. V gene TRBV28 combines with J gene TRBJ1-1; 9 bases map to TRBD1. The J segment lost 5 bases and the V segment lost 5 bases, leaving 18 bases of the junction unmatched. CDR3 length: 18 amino acids. Germline-derived CDR1 and CDR2 are MDHEN and SYDVKM.

The chain has TRBV19 and TRBJ2-6; no clear D gene. This CDR3 spans 18 amino acids. Germline assignment: CDR1 LNHDA and CDR2 SQIVND (reference sequence). With 1 base removed from V and 0 bases from J, the gap between germline ends came to 13 bases. The CDR3 sequence: CASSIATPVVSGANVLTF. The CDR3 DNA reads TGTGCCAGTAGTATAGCTACCCCCGTGGTCTCTGGGGCCAACGTCCTGACTTTC.

The chain carries TRBV7-3 and TRBJ2-7, with TRBD1 matching over 9 bases. Germline V gene sequence: CDR1 SGHTA, CDR2 FQGTGA. The CDR3 extends over 14 amino acids. Trimming cost V 4 bases and J 3 bases; bases outside gene matches: 4. CDR3 sequence: CASSSRQGDYEQYF. CDR3 DNA: TGTGCCAGCAGCTCTAGACAGGGGGACTACGAGCAGTACTTC.

The chain joins TRBV29-1 to TRBJ2-1; TRBD2 might be the D (7 bases). The CDR3 is 12 residues long. Germline V lookup: CDR1 SQVTM, CDR2 ANQGSEA. CDR3: CRGGLAHNEQFF. CDR3 bases: TGCAGGGGGGGGCTAGCACACAATGAGCAGTTCTTC.

V is TRBV28 and J is TRBJ2-2; 8 bases match TRBD1. CDR1 and CDR2 from the germline V gene are MDHEN and SYDVKM. Trimming at V came to 5 bases and at J to 6 bases, leaving 17 bases not matched to a gene. The CDR3 extends over 18 amino acids. CDR3 in amino acids: CASSAYTRGPVSAGELFF. CDR3 coding DNA: TGTGCCAGCAGTGCATACACCAGGGGGCCGGTAAGCGCCGGGGAGCTGTTTTTT.

The chain employs TRBV28 and TRBJ1-3; D unresolved. Germline CDR1 is MDHEN and CDR2 is SYDVKM. This CDR3 is 16 amino acids long. V lost 4 bases and J lost 7, with 20 bases in between. The CDR3 nucleotides read TGTGCCAGCAGTTCCGTAGGGCCGGGAAGAGCGAACACCATATATTTT. This encodes CASSSVGPGRANTIYF.

This clone was observed a single time. The chain recombines TRBV9 with TRBJ2-2; 10 bases are a match to TRBD2. The V gene end was trimmed by 5 bases and the J gene end by 4 bases; junction bases not matched to a gene: 2. CDR1 is SGDLS and CDR2 is YYNGEE in the germline V gene. The CDR3 has 14 residues. The CDR3 sequence is CASRLAGGTGELFF. CDR3 nucleotide sequence: TGTGCCAGCAGGTTAGCGGGGGGCACCGGGGAGCTGTTTTTT.

The chain links TRBV27 to TRBJ1-1; TRBD1 aligns across 9 bases. Germline V gene data show CDR1 as MNHEY and CDR2 as SMNVEV (reference sequence). V lost 7 bases and J lost 1; bases outside the gene matches: 4. The CDR3 length is 14 residues. CDR3 coding DNA: TGTGCCAGCAAACAGGGGGCGCAGAACACTGAAGCTTTCTTT. It specifies CASKQGAQNTEAFF.

The rearrangement links TRBV15 to TRBJ2-5; 8 positions match TRBD2. CDR3 length equals 16 residues. CDR1 is LNHNV and CDR2 is YYDKDF in the germline V gene (reference sequence). The V and J ends lost 1 base and 0 bases, in that order; junction bases with no gene match: 4. CDR3 in amino acids: CATSRGNSGDQETQYF. The CDR3, as DNA: TGTGCCACCAGCAGAGGAAATAGCGGGGACCAAGAGACCCAGTACTTC.

Comment on this clone: Other nucleotide sequences from this sample produce the same CDR3. The chain has TRBV19 and TRBJ1-5; a weak D match, TRBD1 (5 bases). Trimming cost V 2 bases and J 0 bases, with 5 bases left between them. Germline CDR1 LNHDA, CDR2 SQIVND (reference sequence). The CDR3 contains 14 residues. DNA for the CDR3: TGTGCCAGTAGTATACAGGGTAGCAATCAGCCCCAGCATTTT. It codes for CASSIQGSNQPQHF.

This chain connects TRBV5-1 to TRBJ2-6; 8 positions match TRBD2. V shed 0 bases, J shed 2 bases, and the junction held 4 bases outside the gene matches. The germline CDR1 and CDR2 sequences are SGHRS and YFSETQ. This CDR3 spans 17 amino acids. Here the CDR3 reads CASSLEGLVPGANVLTF. The CDR3 DNA reads TGCGCCAGCAGCTTGGAGGGACTAGTTCCTGGGGCCAACGTCCTGACTTTC.

The chain has TRBV6-6 and TRBJ2-7; 7 nucleotides line up with TRBD1. Germline CDR1 is MNHNY and CDR2 is SVGAGI (reference sequence). V dropped 0 bases and J dropped 3; count of bases not matched to a gene: 2. The CDR3 has 14 residues. In nucleotides, the CDR3 is TGTGCCAGCAGTTACTCCCGGGACAGCTACGAGCAGTACTTC. As protein: CASSYSRDSYEQYF.